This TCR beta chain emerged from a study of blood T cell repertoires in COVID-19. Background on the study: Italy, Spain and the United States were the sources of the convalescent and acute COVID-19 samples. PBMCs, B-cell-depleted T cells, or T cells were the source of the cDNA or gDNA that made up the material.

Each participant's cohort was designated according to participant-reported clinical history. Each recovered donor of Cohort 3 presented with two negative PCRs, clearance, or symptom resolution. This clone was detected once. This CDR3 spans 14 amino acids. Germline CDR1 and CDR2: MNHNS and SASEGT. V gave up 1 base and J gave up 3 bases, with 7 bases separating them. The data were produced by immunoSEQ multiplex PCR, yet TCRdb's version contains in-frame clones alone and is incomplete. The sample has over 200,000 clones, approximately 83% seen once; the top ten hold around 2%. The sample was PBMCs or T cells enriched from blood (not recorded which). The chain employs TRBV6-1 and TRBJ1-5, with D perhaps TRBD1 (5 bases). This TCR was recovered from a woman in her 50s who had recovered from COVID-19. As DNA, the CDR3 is TGTGCCAGCAGTGAAGGACAGCTCAATCAGCCCCAGCATTTT. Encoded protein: CASSEGQLNQPQHF.